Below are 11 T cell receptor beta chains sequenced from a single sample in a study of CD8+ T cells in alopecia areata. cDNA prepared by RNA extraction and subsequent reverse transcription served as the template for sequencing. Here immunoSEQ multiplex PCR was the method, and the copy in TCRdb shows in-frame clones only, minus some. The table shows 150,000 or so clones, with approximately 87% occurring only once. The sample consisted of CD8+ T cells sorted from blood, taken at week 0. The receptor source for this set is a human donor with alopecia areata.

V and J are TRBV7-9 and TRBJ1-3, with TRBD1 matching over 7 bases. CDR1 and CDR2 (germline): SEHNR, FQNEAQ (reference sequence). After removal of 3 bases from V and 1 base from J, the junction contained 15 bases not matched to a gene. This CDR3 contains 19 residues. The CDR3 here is CASSLPGYGLGQSGNTIYF. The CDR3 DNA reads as TGTGCCAGCAGCTTGCCCGGGTATGGGTTGGGACAGTCTGGAAACACCATATATTTT.

CDR3 amino acids: CASSEDVVSYEQYF. For the CDR3, the DNA is TGTGCCAGCAGTGAAGACGTGGTCTCCTACGAGCAGTACTTC. J is TRBJ2-7 and V is TRBV2; the D is unclear. The germline gives CDR1 SNHLY, CDR2 FYNNEI. The length of the CDR3 is 14 residues. V lost 1 base, J lost 0 bases, and 7 bases lay in between.

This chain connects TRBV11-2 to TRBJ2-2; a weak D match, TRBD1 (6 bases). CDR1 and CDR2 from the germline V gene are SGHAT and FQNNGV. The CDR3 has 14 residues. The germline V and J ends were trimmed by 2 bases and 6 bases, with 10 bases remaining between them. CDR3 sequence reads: CASSLLQGPGELFF. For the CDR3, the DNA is TGTGCCAGCAGCTTACTTCAGGGGCCCGGGGAGCTGTTTTTT.

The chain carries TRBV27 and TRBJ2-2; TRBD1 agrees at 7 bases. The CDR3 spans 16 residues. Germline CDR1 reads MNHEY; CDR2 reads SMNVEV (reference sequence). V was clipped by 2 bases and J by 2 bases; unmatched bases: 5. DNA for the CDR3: TGTGCCAGCAGTTTAGTCCACAGGGGAAACACCGGGGAGCTGTTTTTT. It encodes CASSLVHRGNTGELFF.

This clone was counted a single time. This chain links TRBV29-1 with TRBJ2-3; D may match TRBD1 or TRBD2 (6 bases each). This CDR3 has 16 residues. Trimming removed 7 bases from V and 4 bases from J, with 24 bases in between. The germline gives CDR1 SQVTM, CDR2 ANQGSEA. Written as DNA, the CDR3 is TGCAGCGCCGTACTAGGGGGGCAATTGTCTCCAGATACGCAGTATTTT. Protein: CSAVLGGQLSPDTQYF.

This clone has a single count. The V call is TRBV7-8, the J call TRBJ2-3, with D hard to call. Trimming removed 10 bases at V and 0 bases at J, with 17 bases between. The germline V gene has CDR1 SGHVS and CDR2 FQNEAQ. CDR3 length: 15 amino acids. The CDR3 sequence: CATLRSGRSTDTQYF. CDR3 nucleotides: TGTGCCACACTCCGCTCGGGTCGTAGCACAGATACGCAGTATTTT.

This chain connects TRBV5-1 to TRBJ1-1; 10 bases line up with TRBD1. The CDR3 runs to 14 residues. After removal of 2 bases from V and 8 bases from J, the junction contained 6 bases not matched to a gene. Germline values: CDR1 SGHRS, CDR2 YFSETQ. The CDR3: CASSLGQGDPEAFF. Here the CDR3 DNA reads TGCGCCAGCAGCTTAGGACAGGGGGACCCGGAAGCTTTCTTT.

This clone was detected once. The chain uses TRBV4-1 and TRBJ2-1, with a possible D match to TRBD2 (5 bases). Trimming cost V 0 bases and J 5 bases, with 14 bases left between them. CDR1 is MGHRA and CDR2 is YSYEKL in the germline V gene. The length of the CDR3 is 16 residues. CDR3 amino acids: CASSQEPEGVNNEQFF. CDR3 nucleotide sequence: TGCGCCAGCAGCCAAGAACCCGAGGGCGTCAACAATGAGCAGTTCTTC.

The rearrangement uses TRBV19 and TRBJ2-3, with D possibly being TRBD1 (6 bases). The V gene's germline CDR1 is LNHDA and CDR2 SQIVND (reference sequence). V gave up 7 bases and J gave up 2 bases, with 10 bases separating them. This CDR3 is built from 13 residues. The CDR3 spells CASNRDHTDTQYF. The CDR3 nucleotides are TGTGCCAGTAACAGGGATCACACAGATACGCAGTATTTT.

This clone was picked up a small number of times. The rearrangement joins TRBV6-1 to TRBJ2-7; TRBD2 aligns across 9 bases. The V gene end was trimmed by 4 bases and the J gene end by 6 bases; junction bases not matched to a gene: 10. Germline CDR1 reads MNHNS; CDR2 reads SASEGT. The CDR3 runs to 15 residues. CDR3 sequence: CASSVNAGTSREQYF. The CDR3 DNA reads TGTGCCAGCAGTGTAAACGCCGGGACTAGCCGCGAGCAGTACTTC.

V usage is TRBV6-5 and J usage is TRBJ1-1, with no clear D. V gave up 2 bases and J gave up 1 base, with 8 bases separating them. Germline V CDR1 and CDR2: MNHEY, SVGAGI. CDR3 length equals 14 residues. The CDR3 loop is CASSYVDENTEAFF. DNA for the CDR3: TGTGCCAGCAGTTACGTCGACGAGAACACTGAAGCTTTCTTT.